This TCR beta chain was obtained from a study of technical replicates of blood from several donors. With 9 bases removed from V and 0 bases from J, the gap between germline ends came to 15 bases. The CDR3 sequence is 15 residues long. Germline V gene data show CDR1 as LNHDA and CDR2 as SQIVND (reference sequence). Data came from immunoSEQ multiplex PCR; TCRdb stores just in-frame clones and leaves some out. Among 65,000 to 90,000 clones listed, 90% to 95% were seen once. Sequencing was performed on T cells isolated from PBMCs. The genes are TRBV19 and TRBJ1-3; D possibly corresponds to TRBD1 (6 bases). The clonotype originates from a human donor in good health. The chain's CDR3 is CASATGLFSGNTIYF. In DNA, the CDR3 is TGTGCCAGCGCGACAGGCCTGTTCTCTGGAAACACCATATATTTT. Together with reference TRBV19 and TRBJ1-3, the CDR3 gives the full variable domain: DGGITQSPKYLFRKEGQNVTLSCEQNLNHDAMYWYRQDPGQGLRLIYYSQIVNDFQKGDIAEGYSVSREKKESFPLTVTSAQKNPTAFYLCASATGLFSGNTIYFGEGSWLTVV.